This T cell receptor beta chain came from a study of cytomegalovirus exposure and HLA in healthy donors (dated by TCRdb to about 2017). In terms of the full investigation: An earlier analysis of roughly 500 of the donors reported under 300 Gb of sequence data and 117 million unique TCR beta sequences obtained from around 190 million T cells. An early release covering 550 to 650 HLA-typed donors comprised approximately 300 gigabases of sequencing data and roughly 86 million unique TCR sequences. The genetic ancestry cluster associated with self-reported Caucasian donors included 81% of the 398 genotyped donors. The aim of the study was to test whether cataloging public T cell receptors could identify signatures of past pathogen exposure. The T cell repertoires of under 750 subjects were profiled by immunosequencing and related to cytomegalovirus serostatus. A separate validation cohort of about 110 different subjects was used in addition to the approximately 610-subject first cohort. The study combined high-throughput TCR immunosequencing, statistical association of individual TCRs with disease status, and machine learning to predict cytomegalovirus infection status. A later analysis re-examined previously published TCR beta repertoires from 600 to 700 donors and added high-resolution HLA genotyping to investigate patterns of TCR occurrence. The later analysis used no new phenotypic data to find candidate immune exposures, relying instead on TCR beta sequences and their occurrence across donors. To decide whether each TCR beta V gene segment behaved as functional or pseudogenic, an earlier analysis of nearly 600 of the donors relied on high-throughput TCR beta sequencing. Alongside the repertoire data, information on donor age, sex, ethnicity and CMV serostatus was compiled. Genome-wide SNP genotypes for about 60% of the 666 donors were used in a later genetic analysis, which treated that subset as a discovery cohort. Every repertoire in the discovery cohort had been generated on one and the same sequencing platform. Both class I and class II loci were covered by HLA typing, at four-digit resolution. Typing coverage differed by locus: A, B, C, DRB1 and DQB1 were typed in roughly 620-630 donors, DQA1 in 522, DPA1 in 600 to 610, and DPB1 in 450 to 480. Because of strong linkage in the cohort, 4 to 6 DR-DQ haplotypes were treated as single units for association and clustering. Among about 410 genotyped donors of the cohort, an average of roughly 230,000 unique TCR beta nucleotide sequences was sequenced per donor, of which roughly 17% were non-productive. Study-wide findings and limitations: Sequencing depth was assumed to be roughly uniform across donors in the presence/absence analyses, though that assumption may not hold. An association between a missense DCLRE1C variant and V-gene and J-gene trimming of TCR beta chains was found in a later genetic analysis and replicated in an independent cohort. The study gave a list of around 170 TCR beta chains associated with cytomegalovirus. In a later analysis, several top co-occurrence clusters were reported to appear linked to parvovirus B19, influenza, CMV and Epstein-Barr virus. Correlated functional status among segregating V segments might be attributable to linkage disequilibrium, but an unknown experimental factor could not be ruled out. A later analysis found that HLA-associated TCR beta chains were more clonally expanded and had lower generation probabilities than equally common non-associated chains. In both the original and validation cohorts, the classifier was reported to diagnose cytomegalovirus status with high specificity and sensitivity. A later analysis found that TCR association rates varied across HLA loci, with DRB1 alleles showing the most associated TCRs and HLA-C alleles the fewest. A further reported finding was that TCR beta sequences accurately predicted the HLA-A and HLA-B alleles for most subjects in the first cohort. In a later analysis, 16,951 TCR beta sequences were associated with specific HLA alleles at a false discovery rate of 0.05. CMV serostatus was the only immune exposure information available for the cohort. The authors suggested that the approach could potentially be extended to other disease states and immunological phenotypes. In vitro tests confirmed that a few of the cytomegalovirus-associated TCR beta chains recognize cytomegalovirus antigens. In an earlier analysis of some 640 of the donors, most TCR beta V segments were observed in productive rearrangements about 90% or about 30% of the time, broadly matching IMGT annotations. Assigning TCR associations to individual alleles was difficult when HLA alleles, especially DR and DQ, strongly co-occurred. In this cohort, only TCR beta chains were sequenced, and detectable features were limited by the absence of alpha or paired-chain data. According to a later analysis, most CMV-associated TCR beta chains appeared to be HLA-restricted, and the HLA associations seemed to be driven largely by CMV exposure. A later genetic analysis reported fewer N-insertions in productive TCRs among donors in an Asian-associated ancestry cluster than the roughly 650-donor mean. The sequencing pipeline was judged likely to have produced a cluster of highly shared sequence variants as a technical artifact. Because the 87-base-pair reads could not distinguish some IMGT-functional V segments, including TRBV6-2 and TRBV6-3, those segments were excluded. Because some donors lacked HLA typing at each locus, the association tests relied only on the typed subset. Because counts were too low, roughly 18 rarely observed V segments, including chromosome 9 orphons, were left out of the earlier analysis of several hundred of the donors. Most TCR sequences were observed very rarely across donors, whereas some public TCRs were present in many individuals.

The library was made by the immunoSEQ multiplex PCR assay. The multiplex PCR relied on a mix of 60 forward primers for TCR Vbeta segments and 13 reverse primers for TCR Jbeta segments. The CDR3 region of rearranged TCR beta genes was amplified from genomic DNA with a multiplex PCR assay. The Illumina HiSeq System was used to sequence the amplified TCR beta libraries as 87-base-pair reads. The original pipeline was this. A later analysis counted about 80 million unique TCR beta chains across the 700 or so repertoires, and around 9.9 million of these chains were shared by at least two donors. Raw reads were error-corrected and collapsed into unique sequences by a nearest-neighbor algorithm in which closely related sequences were merged to remove PCR and sequencing errors. V, D and J gene segments were assigned by aligning CDR3 sequences to IMGT reference sequences. For a sequence to be retained, a match of at least six nucleotides to both a V gene segment and a J gene segment was required. Rearrangements were classified as productive when the CDR3 lacked stop codons and remained in frame with V and J, and all other rearrangements were classified as non-productive. Following IMGT convention, CDR3 was defined as the stretch from the second conserved V-encoded cysteine up to the conserved J-encoded phenylalanine. The earlier analysis of approximately 590 of the donors excluded any sequence lacking an unambiguous match to a single V gene segment. In an earlier analysis of almost 600 of the donors, a V segment was called functional when productive rearrangements were above 56.7%, and segregating when the standard deviation between donors exceeded 5%. A statistical classification framework was built for diagnosing cytomegalovirus status from the catalog of TCR beta chain sequences. In a later analysis, V and J genes were assigned by comparing TCR nucleotide sequences against IMGT/GENE-DB human TR gene sequences. A later analysis assigned CDR3 sequences and most-parsimonious VDJ recombination scenarios with the TCRdist pipeline. A later analysis defined each TCR beta chain by its CDR3 amino acid sequence plus V-gene family, and excluded reads lacking a unique V-gene family. A later analysis removed over 500 highly shared, low-generation-probability nucleotide sequences to deal with suspected cross-contamination and a sequencing artifact. In a later analysis, a clonal expansion index was calculated for each public chain from normalized within-repertoire ranks of inferred template counts. Generation probabilities in a later analysis came from a VDJ recombination model fitted to out-of-frame rearrangements, and those results were checked against IGoR. Hypergeometric tests were used in a later analysis to score TCR-TCR, TCR-HLA and TCR-CMV co-occurrence, with a repertoire-size bias correction applied to the TCR pairs. False discovery rates were estimated in a later analysis by permuting HLA or CMV assignments 20 times. In a later analysis, co-occurring TCRs were grouped using DBSCAN, with TCRdist sequence similarity added in when clustering inside HLA-allele-positive subsets. Repertoires with fewer than 30,000 or more than 120,000 public chains were left out of co-occurrence clustering, as were four to six repertoires with anomalous nucleotide sharing. Drawn from immuneACCESS, this table holds only the in-frame rearrangements with V and J called that TCRdb kept. Clones are partly lost; checked studies trace under half to an unresolved V gene and leave the rest unexplained. That table supplies the V and J calls and clone size; D and trimming were determined from the DNA. The sample table contains 150,000 or so clones; only one count was recorded for approximately 73% of them. The top ten clones comprise 1.5% to 2% of the sample.

The cohort consisted of more than 650 healthy bone marrow donors. All cohort members were sampled while nominally healthy, although unrecorded immune exposures were likely present. The donor was CMV seronegative and was included in the group of 352 seronegative cohort members. Every donor gave a peripheral blood sample, and the peripheral blood mononuclear cells from that sample were used for TCR beta sequencing. The Qiagen DNeasy Blood Extraction Kit was used to extract genomic DNA from the blood cell samples. The CDR1 and CDR2 encoded by the germline V gene are MDHEN and SYDVKM. Relative to germline, V is 2 bases shorter and J is 4 bases shorter, with 14 bases between their ends. From the cysteine up to the phenylalanine, the CDR3 has a length of 15 residues. CDR3 DNA is the only sequence kept; it has 45 bases, read in frame from the first base. The table lists this clone with a count of one. Its antigen is currently not known. No base quality information exists; no much larger clone differs at one position.

The sequenced sample was PBMCs. The clonotype comes from a woman aged 18-29 years in good health and CMV-seronegative. The sequence is built from TRBV28 and TRBJ1-2; confidence is insufficient to name the D gene. The DNA reads TGTGCCAGCAGTTTAAGGTCTCCGAGGCCCTATGGCTACACCTTC. Its protein product is CASSLRSPRPYGYTF.